This TCR beta chain was sequenced during a study of control samples from healthy donors and cancer patients (TCRdb year 2020). Libraries were prepared through the immunoSEQ multiplex PCR assay. Imported from immuneACCESS, the table was reduced by TCRdb to in-frame sequences with V and J called. These copies leave out some clones; in studies compared against another copy, an unresolved V gene accounts for under half, and the cause of the remainder is not known. Present in this sample are approximately 100,000 clones, almost 90% of which were seen just once. The ten largest make up 13% to 15% of the sample. A distance of 16 bases separates the germline ends of V and J, which lose 0 bases and 4 bases respectively. In the germline V gene, CDR1 corresponds to SQVTM and CDR2 to ANQGSEA. From its cysteine to its phenylalanine, the CDR3 spans 15 amino acids. The sequence is cut down to CDR3 DNA, 45 bases in frame from base 1.

In the case of this clone: Its antigen remains undetermined. The sample holds no much larger clone one base away, and base qualities are not on file.

The sample consisted of blood. The sequence is built from TRBV29-1 and TRBJ2-7; the D gene cannot be resolved reliably. The source of this sequence is a man under 40 in good health. The CDR3 region has the sequence CSVEDDQPGRYEQYF. The DNA sequence is TGCAGCGTTGAAGACGATCAGCCCGGTCGGTACGAGCAGTACTTC.